The T cell receptor beta chain described here comes from a study of early T cells in non-severe SARS-CoV-2 infection. Overall study context: Chains were unpaired, as sequencing was done on bulk RNA from unsorted whole blood.

In its sample, this clonotype is medium-sized. The target antigen is unknown. Trimming cost V 0 bases and J 3 bases, with 10 bases left between them. The CDR3 extends over 15 amino acids. The germline V gene has CDR1 SGDLS and CDR2 YYNGEE. Individual cDNA molecules were tagged with unique molecular identifiers, the study reported. TCRdb fed the 5' RACE reads into MiXCR, producing one record per CDR3 protein. Among 35,000 to 45,000 distinct CDR3 sequences listed, 9.5% to 15% were seen once. Study results and limitations: Matches to VDJdb favored anti-spike CD8 responses and missed private and CD4 specificities.

V gene TRBV9 combines with J gene TRBJ2-1; the D gene is possibly TRBD1 (7 bases). The sequence came from an adult who was a healthcare worker with PCR-confirmed SARS-CoV-2 infection or an uninfected control (not recorded which). The specimen sequenced was whole blood. The CDR3 DNA follows: TGTGCCAGCAGCGTAGCGGGGGACAGCTACAATGAGCAGTTCTTC. Protein product: CASSVAGDSYNEQFF.